This TCR beta chain was sequenced in a study of blood T cell repertoires in COVID-19. Study context: COVID-19 samples, acute and convalescent, were from the United States, Italy and Spain. T cells, B-cell-depleted T cells, or PBMCs supplied cDNA or gDNA.

Seattle patients were enrolled during active infection and followed longitudinally. The CDR3 runs to 15 residues. CDR1 is MDHEN, CDR2 SYDVKM, per germline. V was cut by 5 bases and J by 4 bases, with 17 bases left in between. Source study methods: Amplification of reference gene primers provided the estimated nucleated cell counts. TCRdb's copy holds only in-frame clones and misses some; the assay was immunoSEQ multiplex PCR. V and J calls and clone size are those listed in that table; D and trimming were worked out from the DNA. The sample has a few hundred thousand clones, around nine tenths seen once.

Material: peripheral blood. The genes are TRBV28 and TRBJ1-1, with D maybe TRBD1 (6 bases). This clonotype was obtained from a woman aged 25-40 years with COVID-19, enrolled during active disease. CDR3 nucleotide sequence: TGTGCCAGCAGTCCACAGGGATTTTTGAGCACTGAAGCTTTCTTT. It is translated as CASSPQGFLSTEAFF.